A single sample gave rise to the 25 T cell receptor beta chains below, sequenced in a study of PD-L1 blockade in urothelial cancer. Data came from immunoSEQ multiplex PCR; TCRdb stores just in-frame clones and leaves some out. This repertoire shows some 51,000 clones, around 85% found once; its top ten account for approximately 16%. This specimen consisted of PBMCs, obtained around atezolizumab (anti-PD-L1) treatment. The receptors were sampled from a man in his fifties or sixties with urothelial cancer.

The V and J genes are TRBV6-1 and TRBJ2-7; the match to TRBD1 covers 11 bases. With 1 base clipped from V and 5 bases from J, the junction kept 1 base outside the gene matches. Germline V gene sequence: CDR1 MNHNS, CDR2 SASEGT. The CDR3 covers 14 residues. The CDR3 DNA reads TGTGCCAGCAGTGAAGGGACAGGGGGCGACGAGCAGTACTTC. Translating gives CASSEGTGGDEQYF.

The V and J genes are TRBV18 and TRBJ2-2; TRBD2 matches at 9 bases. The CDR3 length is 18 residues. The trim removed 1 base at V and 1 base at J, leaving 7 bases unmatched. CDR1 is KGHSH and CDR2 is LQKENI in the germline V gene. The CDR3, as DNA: TGTGCCAGCTCACCACAGAATCCGACTAGCGGGAACACCGGGGAGCTGTTTTTT. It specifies CASSPQNPTSGNTGELFF.

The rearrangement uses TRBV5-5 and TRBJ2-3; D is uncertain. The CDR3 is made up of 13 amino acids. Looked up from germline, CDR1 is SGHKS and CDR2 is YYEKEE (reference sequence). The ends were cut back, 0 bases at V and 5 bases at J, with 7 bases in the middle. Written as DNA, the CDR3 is TGTGCCAGCAGCTTGGTTGGAGAAGATACGCAGTATTTT. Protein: CASSLVGEDTQYF.

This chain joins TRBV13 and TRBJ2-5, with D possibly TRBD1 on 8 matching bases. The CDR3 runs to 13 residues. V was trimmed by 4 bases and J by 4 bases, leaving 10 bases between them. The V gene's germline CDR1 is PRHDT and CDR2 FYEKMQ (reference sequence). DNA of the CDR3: TGTGCCAGCAGCTACAGGGGGGGAGAGACCCAGTACTTC. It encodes CASSYRGGETQYF.

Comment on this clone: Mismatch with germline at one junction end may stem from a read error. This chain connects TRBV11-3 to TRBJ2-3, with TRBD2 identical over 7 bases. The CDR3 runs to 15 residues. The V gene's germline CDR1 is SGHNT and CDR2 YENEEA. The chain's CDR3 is CASSLAGLYTDMQYF. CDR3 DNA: TGTGCCAGCAGCTTAGCGGGACTATACACAGATATGCAGTATTTT.

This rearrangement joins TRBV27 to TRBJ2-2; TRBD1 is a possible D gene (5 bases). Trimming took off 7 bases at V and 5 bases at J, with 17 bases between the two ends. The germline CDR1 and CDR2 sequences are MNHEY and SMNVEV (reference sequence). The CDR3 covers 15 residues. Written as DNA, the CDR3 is TGTGCCAGCATTCTTATCAGGGTTGGTACCGGGGAGCTGTTTTTT. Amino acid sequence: CASILIRVGTGELFF.

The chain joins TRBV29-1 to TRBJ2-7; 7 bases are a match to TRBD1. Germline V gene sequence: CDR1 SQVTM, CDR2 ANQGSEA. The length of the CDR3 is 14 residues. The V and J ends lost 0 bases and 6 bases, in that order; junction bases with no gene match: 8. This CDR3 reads CSVEDYQGVREQYF. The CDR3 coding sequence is TGCAGCGTTGAAGATTACCAGGGGGTTCGCGAGCAGTACTTC.

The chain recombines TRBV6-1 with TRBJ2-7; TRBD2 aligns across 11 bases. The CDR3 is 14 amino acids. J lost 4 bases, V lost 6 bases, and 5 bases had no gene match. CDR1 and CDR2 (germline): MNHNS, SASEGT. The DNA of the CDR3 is TGTGCCAGCAGGATGACTAGCGGGGTATACGAGCAGTACTTC. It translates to CASRMTSGVYEQYF.

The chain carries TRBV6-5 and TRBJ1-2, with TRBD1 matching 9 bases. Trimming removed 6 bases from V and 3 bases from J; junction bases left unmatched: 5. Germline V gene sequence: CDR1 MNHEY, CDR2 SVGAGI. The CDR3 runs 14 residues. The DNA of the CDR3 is TGTGCCAGCAGAAAGGACAGGGGCGACTATGGCTACACCTTC. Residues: CASRKDRGDYGYTF.

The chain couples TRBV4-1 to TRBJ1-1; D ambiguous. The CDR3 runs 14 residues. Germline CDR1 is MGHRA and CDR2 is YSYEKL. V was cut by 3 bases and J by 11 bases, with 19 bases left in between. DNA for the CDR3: TGCGCCAGCAGCCAGATCGGAGGTGTCCGACGGGCTTTCTTT. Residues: CASSQIGGVRRAFF.

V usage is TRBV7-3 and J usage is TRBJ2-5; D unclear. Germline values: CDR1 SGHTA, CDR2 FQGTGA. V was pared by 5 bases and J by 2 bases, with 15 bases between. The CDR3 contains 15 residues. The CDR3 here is CASSPSNRYQETQYF. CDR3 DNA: TGTGCCAGCAGCCCATCAAATCGGTATCAAGAGACCCAGTACTTC.

CDR3 DNA sequence: TGTGCCTGGAGCAGGCAGAAAAACATTCAGTACTTC. It is translated as CAWSRQKNIQYF. The V call is TRBV30, the J call TRBJ2-4; D gene unclear. CDR1 and CDR2 (germline): GTSNPN, SVGIG (reference sequence). The CDR3 extends over 12 amino acids. Trimming shortened V by 3 bases and J by 4 bases, and 7 bases separated the two germline ends. Looking up the rest from reference TRBV30 and TRBJ2-4 gives the full variable domain: SQTIHQWPATLVQPVGSPLSLECTVEGTSNPNLYWYRQAAGRGLQLLFYSVGIGQISSEVPQNLSASRPQDRQFILSSKKLLLSDSGFYLCAWSRQKNIQYFGAGTRLSVL.

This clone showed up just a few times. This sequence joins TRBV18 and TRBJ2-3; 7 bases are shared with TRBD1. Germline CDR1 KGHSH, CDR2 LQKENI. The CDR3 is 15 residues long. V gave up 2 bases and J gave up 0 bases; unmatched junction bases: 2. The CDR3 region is CASSPTGASTDTQYF. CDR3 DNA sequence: TGTGCCAGCTCACCAACAGGGGCTAGCACAGATACGCAGTATTTT.

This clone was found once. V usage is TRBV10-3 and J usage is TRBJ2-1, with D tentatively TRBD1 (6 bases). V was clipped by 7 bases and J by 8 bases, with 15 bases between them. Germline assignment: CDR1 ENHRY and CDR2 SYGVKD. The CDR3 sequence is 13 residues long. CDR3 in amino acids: CAIKDTGNHEQFF. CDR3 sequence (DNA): TGTGCCATCAAGGACACAGGGAACCATGAGCAGTTCTTC.

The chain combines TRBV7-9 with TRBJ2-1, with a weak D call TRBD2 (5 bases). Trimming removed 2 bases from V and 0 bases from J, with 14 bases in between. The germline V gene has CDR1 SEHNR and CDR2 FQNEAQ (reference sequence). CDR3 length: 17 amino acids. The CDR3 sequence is CASSLRGDSVSYNEQFF. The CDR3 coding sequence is TGTGCCAGCAGCTTACGTGGGGATAGCGTCTCCTACAATGAGCAGTTCTTC. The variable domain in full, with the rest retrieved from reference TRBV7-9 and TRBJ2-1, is DTGVSQNPRHKITKRGQNVTFRCDPISEHNRLYWYRQTLGQGPEFLTYFQNEAQLEKSRLLSDRFSAERPKGSFSTLEIQRTEQGDSAMYLCASSLRGDSVSYNEQFFGPGTRLTVL.

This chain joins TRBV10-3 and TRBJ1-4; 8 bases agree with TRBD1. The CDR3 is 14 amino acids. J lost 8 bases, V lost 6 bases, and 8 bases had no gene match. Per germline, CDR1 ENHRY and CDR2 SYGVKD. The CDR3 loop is CAIRADRVGEKLFF. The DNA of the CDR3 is TGTGCCATCAGGGCGGACAGGGTAGGCGAAAAACTGTTTTTT.

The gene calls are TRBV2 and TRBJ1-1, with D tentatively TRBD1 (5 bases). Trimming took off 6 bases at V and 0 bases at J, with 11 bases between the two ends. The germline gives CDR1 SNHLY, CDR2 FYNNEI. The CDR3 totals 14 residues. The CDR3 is CASRQGWVNTEAFF. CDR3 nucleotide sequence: TGTGCCAGCAGGCAGGGTTGGGTGAACACTGAAGCTTTCTTT.

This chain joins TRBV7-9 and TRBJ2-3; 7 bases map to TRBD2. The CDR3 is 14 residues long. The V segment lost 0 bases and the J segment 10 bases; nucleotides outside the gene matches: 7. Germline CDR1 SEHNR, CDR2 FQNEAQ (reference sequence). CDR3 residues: CASSLAAGEGSQYF. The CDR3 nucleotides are TGTGCCAGCAGCTTAGCGGCGGGGGAGGGTTCGCAGTATTTT.

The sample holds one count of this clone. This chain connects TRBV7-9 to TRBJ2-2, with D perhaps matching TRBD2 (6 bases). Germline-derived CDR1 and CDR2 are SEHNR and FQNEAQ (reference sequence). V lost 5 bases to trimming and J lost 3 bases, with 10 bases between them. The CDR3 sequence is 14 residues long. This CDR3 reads CASSRDLYTGELFF. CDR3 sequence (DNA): TGTGCCAGCAGCCGGGACTTATACACCGGGGAGCTGTTTTTT. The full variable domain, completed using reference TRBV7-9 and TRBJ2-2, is DTGVSQNPRHKITKRGQNVTFRCDPISEHNRLYWYRQTLGQGPEFLTYFQNEAQLEKSRLLSDRFSAERPKGSFSTLEIQRTEQGDSAMYLCASSRDLYTGELFFGEGSRLTVL.

CDR3 in DNA: TGTGCCAGCAGCCGCGAGCCAGCGGAGCCCCCGCATACGCAGTATTTT. This translates into CASSREPAEPPHTQYF. The gene calls are TRBV7-3 and TRBJ2-3, with D perhaps matching TRBD2 (5 bases). Germline V gene data show CDR1 as SGHTA and CDR2 as FQGTGA. The V gene lost 5 bases and the J gene lost 7 bases, with 22 bases spanning the gap. The CDR3 covers 16 residues.

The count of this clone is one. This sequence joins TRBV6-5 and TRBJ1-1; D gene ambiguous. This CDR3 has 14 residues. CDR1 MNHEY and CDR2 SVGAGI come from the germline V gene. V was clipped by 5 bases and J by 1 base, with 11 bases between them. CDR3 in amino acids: CASSLFGRNTEAFF. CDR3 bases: TGTGCCAGCAGTCTCTTTGGCCGGAACACTGAAGCTTTCTTT.

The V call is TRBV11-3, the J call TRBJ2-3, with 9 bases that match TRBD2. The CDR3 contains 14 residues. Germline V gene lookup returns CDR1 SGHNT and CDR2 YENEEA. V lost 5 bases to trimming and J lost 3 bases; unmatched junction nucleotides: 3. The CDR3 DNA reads TGTGCCAGCAGCCCTGGACTAGCGACAGATACGCAGTATTTT. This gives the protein CASSPGLATDTQYF.

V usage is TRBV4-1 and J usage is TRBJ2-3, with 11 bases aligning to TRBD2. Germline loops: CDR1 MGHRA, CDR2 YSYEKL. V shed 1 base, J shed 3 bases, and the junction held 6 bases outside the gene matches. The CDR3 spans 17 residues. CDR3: CASSQALAGGVTDTQYF. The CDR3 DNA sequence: TGCGCCAGCAGCCAAGCCCTAGCGGGGGGCGTGACAGATACGCAGTATTTT.

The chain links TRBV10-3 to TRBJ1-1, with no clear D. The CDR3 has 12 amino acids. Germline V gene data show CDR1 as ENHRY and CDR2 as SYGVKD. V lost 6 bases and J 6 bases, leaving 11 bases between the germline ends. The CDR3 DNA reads TGTGCCATCAGGTCTGCGCGGTCTGAAGCTTTCTTT. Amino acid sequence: CAIRSARSEAFF.

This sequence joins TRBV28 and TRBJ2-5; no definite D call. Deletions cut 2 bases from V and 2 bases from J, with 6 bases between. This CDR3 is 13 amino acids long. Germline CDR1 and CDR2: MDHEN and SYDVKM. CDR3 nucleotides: TGTGCCAGCAGTTTACATCAGCAAGAGACCCAGTACTTC. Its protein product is CASSLHQQETQYF. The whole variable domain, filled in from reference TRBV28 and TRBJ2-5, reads DVKVTQSSRYLVKRTGEKVFLECVQDMDHENMFWYRQDPGLGLRLIYFSYDVKMKEKGDIPEGYSVSREKKERFSLILESASTNQTSMYLCASSLHQQETQYFGPGTRLLVL.